This T cell receptor beta chain was recorded in a study of cytomegalovirus exposure and HLA in healthy donors (dated by TCRdb to 2017 to 2019). Looking at the study overall: An earlier analysis of several hundred of the donors reported more than 250 Gb of sequence data and 100 million to 130 million unique TCR beta sequences from approximately 180 million T cells. An early release covering over 500 HLA-typed donors comprised about 320 gigabases of sequencing data and roughly 85 million unique TCR sequences. Among the approximately 430 genotyped donors, roughly 80% belonged to the genetic ancestry cluster associated with self-reported Caucasian donors. The study aimed to test whether cataloging public T cell receptors could reveal signatures of past pathogen exposure. The T cell repertoires of several hundred subjects were profiled by immunosequencing and related to cytomegalovirus serostatus. In addition to the first cohort of about 650 subjects, a separate validation cohort of approximately 110 different subjects was used. The study combined high-throughput TCR immunosequencing, statistical association of individual TCRs with disease status, and machine learning to predict cytomegalovirus infection status. To study patterns of TCR occurrence, a later analysis re-analyzed previously published TCR beta repertoires from several hundred donors and added high-resolution HLA genotyping. In the later analysis, no new phenotypic data were used to find candidate immune exposures; instead, reliance was placed on TCR beta sequences and their occurrence across donors. An earlier analysis of roughly 600 of the donors used high-throughput TCR beta sequencing to judge whether each TCR beta V gene segment behaved as functional or pseudogenic. Donor age, sex, ethnicity and CMV serostatus were compiled together with the repertoire data. A later genetic analysis took genome-wide SNP genotypes for about three fifths of the 666 donors and used that subset as a discovery cohort. All discovery cohort repertoires had been generated on a single sequencing platform. HLA typing covered class I and class II loci at four-digit resolution. Typing coverage varied by locus: about 629-640 donors for A, B, C, DRB1 and DQB1; 500 to 550 for DQA1; some 610 for DPA1; roughly 450 for DPB1. Several DR-DQ haplotypes were treated as single units for association and clustering because of strong linkage in the cohort. Among about 400 genotyped donors of the cohort, an average of about 220,000 unique TCR beta nucleotide sequences was sequenced per donor, of which 15% to 20% were non-productive. The paper as a whole reports these results and caveats: In an earlier analysis of approximately 590 of the donors, most TCR beta V segments appeared in productive rearrangements about 87% or about 30% of the time, broadly matching IMGT annotations. According to a later analysis, parvovirus B19, influenza, CMV and Epstein-Barr virus appeared linked to several top co-occurrence clusters. According to the authors, the approach could potentially be generalized to other disease states and immunological phenotypes. The only immune exposure information available for the cohort was CMV serostatus. The classifier was reported to diagnose cytomegalovirus status with high specificity and sensitivity in both the original cohort and the validation cohort. In a later analysis, the rate of TCR association differed among HLA loci, with DRB1 alleles having the most associated TCRs and HLA-C alleles having the fewest. Presence/absence analyses assumed roughly uniform sequencing depth across donors, an assumption that may not hold. Most TCR sequences were seen in very few donors, while some public TCRs were found in many individuals. Compared with the approximately 710-donor mean, donors in an Asian-associated ancestry cluster had fewer N-insertions in productive TCRs, according to a later genetic analysis. A later analysis found that most CMV-associated TCR beta chains appeared HLA-restricted, with HLA associations seemingly driven largely by CMV exposure. Only TCR beta chains were sequenced in this cohort, and the absence of alpha or paired-chain data limited detectable features. A total of fewer than 200 TCR beta chains were listed by the study as associated with cytomegalovirus. A cluster of highly shared sequence variants was judged likely to be a technical artifact of the sequencing pipeline. A later analysis found that HLA-associated TCR beta chains were more clonally expanded and had lower generation probabilities than equally common non-associated chains. At a false discovery rate of 0.05, a later analysis linked 16,951 TCR beta sequences to specific HLA alleles. Linkage disequilibrium might explain the correlated functional status among segregating V segments, but an unknown experimental factor could not be excluded. V-gene and J-gene trimming of TCR beta chains was associated with a missense DCLRE1C variant in a later genetic analysis, and the association was replicated in an independent cohort. A few of the identified cytomegalovirus-associated TCR beta chains were confirmed in vitro to be specific for cytomegalovirus antigens. When HLA alleles, especially DR and DQ, strongly co-occurred, attributing TCR associations to individual alleles was difficult. Because counts were too low, 15 to 20 rarely observed V segments, including chromosome 9 orphons, were left out of the earlier analysis of a few hundred of the donors. HLA typing was unavailable for some donors at each locus, so association tests used only the typed subset. A further reported finding was that TCR beta sequences accurately predicted the HLA-A and HLA-B alleles for most subjects in the first cohort. Because the 87-base-pair reads could not distinguish some IMGT-functional V segments, including TRBV6-2 and TRBV6-3, those segments were excluded.

The count of this clone is one. The target of this receptor is not known. No clone much larger than this one lies a single base away; base qualities are absent. The library was built by means of the immunoSEQ multiplex PCR assay. For the multiplex PCR, a mixture combining 60 forward primers for TCR Vbeta segments and 13 reverse primers for TCR Jbeta segments was used. The CDR3 region of rearranged TCR beta genes was amplified from genomic DNA by a multiplex PCR assay. Amplified TCR beta libraries were sequenced as 87-base-pair reads on the Illumina HiSeq System. Concerning the study's data processing: In a later analysis, some 80 million unique TCR beta chains were counted across the 500 to 700 repertoires, and roughly 11 million of these chains were shared by at least two donors. To remove PCR and sequencing errors, raw reads were error-corrected and collapsed into unique sequences using a nearest-neighbor algorithm that merged closely related sequences. To assign V, D and J gene segments, CDR3 sequences were aligned to IMGT reference sequences. For a sequence to be retained, at least a six-nucleotide match to both a V gene segment and a J gene segment was required. A rearrangement was called productive if the CDR3 had no stop codons and remained in frame with V and J, and every other rearrangement was called non-productive. CDR3 was defined according to IMGT convention as the region running from the second conserved V-encoded cysteine to the conserved J-encoded phenylalanine. The earlier analysis of 587 of the donors excluded sequences that lacked an unambiguous match to a single V gene segment. An earlier analysis of 500 to 700 of the donors classified V segments as functional when productive rearrangements were above 56.7% and as segregating when the standard deviation between donors was above 5%. A statistical classification framework was built to diagnose cytomegalovirus status from the catalog of TCR beta chain sequences. In a later analysis, V and J genes were assigned by comparing TCR nucleotide sequences against IMGT/GENE-DB human TR gene sequences. The TCRdist pipeline was used in a later analysis to assign CDR3 sequences and most-parsimonious VDJ recombination scenarios. In a later analysis, each TCR beta chain was defined by its CDR3 amino acid sequence together with its V-gene family, and reads without a unique V-gene family were excluded. To address suspected cross-contamination and a sequencing artifact, a later analysis removed a few hundred highly shared, low-generation-probability nucleotide sequences. In a later analysis, a clonal expansion index was calculated for each public chain from normalized within-repertoire ranks of inferred template counts. Generation probabilities in a later analysis came from a VDJ recombination model fitted to out-of-frame rearrangements, and those results were checked against IGoR. In a later analysis, TCR-TCR, TCR-HLA and TCR-CMV co-occurrence was scored with hypergeometric tests, and a repertoire-size bias correction was applied to TCR pairs. To estimate false discovery rates, a later analysis permuted the HLA or CMV assignments 20 times. A later analysis grouped co-occurring TCRs with DBSCAN, adding TCRdist sequence similarity when clustering within HLA-allele-positive subsets. Repertoires with fewer than 30,000 or more than 120,000 public chains were left out of co-occurrence clustering, as were four to six repertoires with anomalous nucleotide sharing. TCRdb limited this immuneACCESS table to in-frame rearrangements with V and J called. A share of clones is missing; checked studies link under half to unresolved V genes, and the rest is unexplained. V and J calls and clone size are copied from that table; D and trimming were computed from the DNA. The sample table shows roughly 130,000 clones, and around three quarters are seen once. The ten largest clones represent 1% of the sample.

The cohort consisted of hundreds of healthy bone marrow donors. At the time of sampling, every cohort member was nominally healthy, though immune exposures that went unrecorded were likely present. The donor tested CMV seronegative, placing the donor among the 350 or so seronegative members of the cohort. A peripheral blood sample was provided by each donor, and peripheral blood mononuclear cells were used for TCR beta sequencing. The Qiagen DNeasy Blood Extraction Kit was used to extract genomic DNA from the blood cell samples. The CDR3 runs 16 amino acids, cysteine and phenylalanine included. The retained sequence is limited to the CDR3, 48 bases, with the frame set at the first base. CDR1 and CDR2 are read off the germline V gene (reference sequence) as SEHNR and FQNEAQ. Trimming costs V 4 bases and J 0 bases, and their ends lie 15 bases apart.

The TCR originated in a man in his forties in good health and CMV-seronegative. The chain is encoded by TRBV7-9 joined to TRBJ2-5; TRBD1 might be the D gene, on 5 matching bases. Input material: PBMCs. The CDR3 amino acid sequence is: CASSSGRALYQETQYF. The DNA sequence reads TGTGCCAGCAGCTCCGGCAGGGCCTTGTACCAAGAGACCCAGTACTTC.